The T cell receptor beta chain described here comes from a study of beta chain features in type 1 diabetes. Whole-study context: Across the samples, more than 85 million sorted cells were examined in total.

Since all of the isolated RNA was reverse transcribed, expressed TCRB transcripts were what got sequenced. Libraries were prepared by immunoSEQ multiplex PCR; TCRdb keeps only in-frame clonotypes and omits some of them. This sample carries 200,000 to 300,000 clones, over 11% of them seen once, and the ten largest clones take 0.015% to 0.02%. The CDR3 totals 14 residues. J was trimmed by 4 bases and V by 5 bases; bases with no gene match: 6. CDR1 and CDR2 (germline): MNHEY, SMNVEV (reference sequence). There was one heparinised blood draw per donor, averaging about 100 mL. This clone was recorded a few times. The target antigen is unknown. Overall study findings and caveats: For Type 1 diabetes patients, all four CD4+ subsets carried TCRB CDR3s that were moderately but significantly shorter. The similarity of naive, central memory and Treg TCRB repertoires appeared greater among patients than among healthy donors.

The chain recombines TRBV27 with TRBJ2-3, with 7 bases aligning to TRBD2. The source is a man aged 25-45 years with type 1 diabetes. Sequencing input: naive CD4+ T cells from blood. The CDR3 DNA reads as TGTGCCAGCAGTCCCCGACTAGCCCCAGATACGCAGTATTTT. Its translation is CASSPRLAPDTQYF.